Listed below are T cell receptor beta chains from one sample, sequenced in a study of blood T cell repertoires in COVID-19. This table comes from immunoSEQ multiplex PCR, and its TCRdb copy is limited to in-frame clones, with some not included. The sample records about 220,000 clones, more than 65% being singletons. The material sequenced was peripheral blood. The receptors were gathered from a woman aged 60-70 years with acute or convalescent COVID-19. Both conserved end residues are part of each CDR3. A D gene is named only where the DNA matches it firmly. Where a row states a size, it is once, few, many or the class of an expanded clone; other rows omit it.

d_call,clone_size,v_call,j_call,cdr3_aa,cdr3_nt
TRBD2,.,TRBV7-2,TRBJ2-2,CASSLGLAGGHGGELFF,TGTGCCAGCAGCTTAGGTCTCGCGGGGGGGCACGGCGGGGAGCTGTTTTTT
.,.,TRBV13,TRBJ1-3,CASSLWGPGTSSGNTIYF,TGTGCCAGCAGCTTGTGGGGGCCAGGGACGTCGTCTGGAAACACCATATATTTT
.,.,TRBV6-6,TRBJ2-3,CASSYFGLADTQYF,TGTGCCAGCAGTTACTTTGGGCTTGCAGATACGCAGTATTTT
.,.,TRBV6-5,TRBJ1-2,CASSYSKTAFDGYTF,TGTGCCAGCAGTTACTCGAAAACAGCCTTTGATGGCTACACCTTC
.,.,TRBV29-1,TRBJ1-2,CSVVTGFYGYTF,TGCAGCGTAGTGACAGGATTCTATGGCTACACCTTC
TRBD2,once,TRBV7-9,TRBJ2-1,CASSPSGGPLGGEQFF,TGTGCCAGCAGCCCCAGCGGGGGGCCACTTGGGGGAGAGCAGTTCTTC
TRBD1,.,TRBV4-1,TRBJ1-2,CASSQGPGTGERVNTF,TGCGCCAGCAGCCAAGGACCCGGGACAGGGGAGAGGGTCAACACCTTC
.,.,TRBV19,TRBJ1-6,CASSVVLGENSPLHF,TGTGCCAGTAGTGTTGTCTTGGGAGAGAATTCACCCCTCCACTTT
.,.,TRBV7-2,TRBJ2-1,CASSTDSGEQFF,TGTGCCAGCAGCACAGATAGCGGCGAGCAGTTCTTC
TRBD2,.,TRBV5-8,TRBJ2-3,CASSPRTSGTDTQYF,TGTGCCAGCAGCCCCCGGACTAGTGGTACAGATACGCAGTATTTT
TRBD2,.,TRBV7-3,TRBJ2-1,CASSLNGGSNNEQFF,TGTGCCAGCAGCTTAAACGGGGGGAGTAACAATGAGCAGTTCTTC
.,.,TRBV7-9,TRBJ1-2,CASRKQGSGGYTF,TGTGCCAGCAGGAAACAGGGATCGGGTGGCTACACCTTC
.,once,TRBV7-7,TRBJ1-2,CASSPGCGYTF,TGTGCCAGCAGCCCAGGGTGTGGCTACACCTTC
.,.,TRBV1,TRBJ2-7,CTSSQDPWLQGSRKSYEQYF,TGCACCAGCAGCCAAGATCCGTGGCTTCAGGGGAGCCGAAAATCCTACGAGCAGTACTTC
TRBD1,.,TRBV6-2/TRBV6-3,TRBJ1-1,CASSTLIRGDRSAFF,TGTGCCAGCAGTACCTTGATCAGGGGGGACAGATCGGCTTTCTTT
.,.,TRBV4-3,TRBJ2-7,CASSLAASSYEQYF,TGCGCCAGCAGCTTGGCGGCCAGCTCCTACGAGCAGTACTTC
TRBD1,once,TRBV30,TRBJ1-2,CAWSHSLGQGIGGYTF,TGTGCCTGGAGTCACTCTCTGGGACAGGGAATTGGTGGCTACACCTTC
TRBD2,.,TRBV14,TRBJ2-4,CASSQDGGTKNIQYF,TGTGCCAGCAGCCAAGACGGGGGGACGAAAAACATTCAGTACTTC
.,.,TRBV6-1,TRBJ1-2,CASIEPGNYGYTF,TGTGCCAGCATTGAACCAGGGAACTATGGCTACACCTTC
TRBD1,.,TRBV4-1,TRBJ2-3,CASSPLGQPSTDTQYF,TGCGCCAGCAGCCCATTGGGACAGCCTTCCACAGATACGCAGTATTTT
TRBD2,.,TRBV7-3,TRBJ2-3,CASSPSGSTDTQYF,TGTGCCAGCAGCCCTAGCGGAAGCACAGATACGCAGTATTTT
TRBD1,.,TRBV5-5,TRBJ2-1,CASSLLGTGRYSYNEQFF,TGTGCCAGCAGCTTGTTGGGGACAGGGAGGTACTCCTACAATGAGCAGTTCTTC
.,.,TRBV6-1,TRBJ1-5,CASSEGREAQPQHF,TGTGCCAGCAGTGAAGGGAGGGAAGCTCAGCCCCAGCATTTT
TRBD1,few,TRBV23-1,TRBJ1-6,CASSPLGRTGGDSPLHF,TGCGCCAGCAGTCCCCTAGGACGGACAGGGGGAGATTCACCCCTCCACTTT
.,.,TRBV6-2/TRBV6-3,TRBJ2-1,CASSLEGGPSNEQFF,TGTGCCAGCAGCCTAGAGGGGGGGCCGAGCAATGAGCAGTTCTTC
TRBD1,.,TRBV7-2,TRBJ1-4,CASSKGQGARANEKLFF,TGTGCCAGCAGCAAGGGACAGGGGGCACGGGCTAATGAAAAACTGTTTTTT
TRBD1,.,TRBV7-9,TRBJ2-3,CASSLTGQGIKDTQYF,TGTGCCAGCAGCCTGACGGGACAGGGGATAAAAGATACGCAGTATTTT
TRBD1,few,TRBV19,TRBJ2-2,CASGQENTGELFF,TGTGCCTCAGGACAGGAGAACACCGGGGAGCTGTTTTTT
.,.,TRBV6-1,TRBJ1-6,CASSELRSSYNSPLHF,TGTGCCAGCAGTGAACTGAGAAGCTCCTATAATTCACCCCTCCACTTT
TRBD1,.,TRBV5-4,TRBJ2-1,CASSIGQGDEQFF,TGTGCCAGCAGCATAGGACAGGGTGATGAGCAGTTCTTC
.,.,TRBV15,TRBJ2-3,CATSPGLRGTDTQYF,TGTGCCACCAGCCCGGGGCTGAGGGGGACAGATACGCAGTATTTT
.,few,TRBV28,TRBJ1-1,CASSFQPRLITNTEAFF,TGTGCCAGCAGTTTTCAACCTCGGTTAATAACGAACACTGAAGCTTTCTTT
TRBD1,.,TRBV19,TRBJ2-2,CASSTGGFTGELFF,TGTGCCAGTAGTACAGGGGGCTTCACCGGGGAGCTGTTTTTT
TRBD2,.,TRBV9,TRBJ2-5,CASSKLAGVGETQYF,TGTGCCAGCAGCAAGTTAGCGGGGGTCGGGGAGACCCAGTACTTC
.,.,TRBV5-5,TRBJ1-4,CASSSDPGNEKLFF,TGTGCCAGCAGTTCCGACCCGGGGAATGAAAAACTGTTTTTT
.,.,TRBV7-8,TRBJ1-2,CASSLVQGVNYGYTF,TGTGCCAGCAGCTTAGTTCAGGGTGTTAACTATGGCTACACCTTC
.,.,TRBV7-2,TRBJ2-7,CASSLVAADYEQYF,TGTGCCAGCAGCTTAGTCGCGGCCGATTACGAGCAGTACTTC